This is a list of T cell receptor beta chains from one sample in a study of T cell responses to AZD1222 COVID-19 vaccine. Assay: immunoSEQ multiplex PCR; the TCRdb copy retains only in-frame clones and omits some. This table holds around 110,000 clones, about 90% found once. The sample in question was peripheral blood, obtained on day 0 of AZD1222 vaccination. Receptors were obtained from an adult in good health. CDR3s include the opening cysteine and the closing phenylalanine or tryptophan. Fields, in order: J gene, D gene, clone size, V gene, CDR3 DNA, CDR3 protein. D genes are given only for firm matches. Rows may omit the clone size; those that give it use once, few, many or a size class.

>TRBJ1-1|TRBD1|.|TRBV7-2
TGTGCCAGCAGCACCTGGACAGGGTCAGAAGCTTTCTTT
CASSTWTGSEAFF
>TRBJ2-2|TRBD1|.|TRBV9
TGTGCCAGCAGCGTTACAGGGGGGAACACCGGGGAGCTGTTTTTT
CASSVTGGNTGELFF
>TRBJ2-7|.|.|TRBV4-1
TGCGCCAGCAGCCAAGATCGGGACATCTCCTACGAGCAGTACTTC
CASSQDRDISYEQYF
>TRBJ2-3|TRBD2|once|TRBV10-1
TGCGCCAGCAGTGAGCATTCCGGGAGGGCCCCGAGCACAGATACGCAGTATTTT
CASSEHSGRAPSTDTQYF
>TRBJ2-7|TRBD1|.|TRBV28
TGTGCCAGCACCTCCTGGACAGGGGCAACCTACGAGCAGTACTTC
CASTSWTGATYEQYF
>TRBJ2-6|.|.|TRBV6-5
TGTGCCAGCAGTCCCAAGATACTCGGGGCCAACGTCCTGACTTTC
CASSPKILGANVLTF
>TRBJ1-2|.|.|TRBV7-9
TGTGCCAGCAGCCCCTACACCGCCTCTGGCCTCTTCTATGGCTACACCTTC
CASSPYTASGLFYGYTF
>TRBJ1-1|.|.|TRBV28
TGTGCCAGCAGTCGCCTGGTTATAGCTTTCTTT
CASSRLVIAFF
>TRBJ1-2|.|.|TRBV6-5
TGTGCCAGCAGGCGAGACGGAACTAACTATGGCTACACCTTC
CASRRDGTNYGYTF
>TRBJ1-5|TRBD1|.|TRBV19
TGTGCCAGTAGCGCCTGGGGACAGCGCCTCAATCAGCCCCAGCATTTT
CASSAWGQRLNQPQHF
>TRBJ1-2|.|.|TRBV4-1
TGCGCCAGTTCCCAAGGCTTAGGCTACACCTTC
CASSQGLGYTF
>TRBJ1-5|TRBD1|once|TRBV2
TGTGCCAGCAGTGAAGAGACAGGGAATCAGCCCCAGCATTTT
CASSEETGNQPQHF
>TRBJ1-6|.|many|TRBV27
TGTGCCAGCAGTTTATTGGGGACCGGAGATTCACCCCTCCACTTT
CASSLLGTGDSPLHF
>TRBJ1-5|.|.|TRBV5-8
TGTGCCAGCAGCTCCCGGGGCGGGCAGCCCCAGCATTTT
CASSSRGGQPQHF
>TRBJ2-5|TRBD2|once|TRBV18
TGTGCCAGCTCACCAAAGGCAGGGAGAGCGGGGGAGACCCAGTACTTC
CASSPKAGRAGETQYF
>TRBJ2-7|.|.|TRBV7-3
TGTGCCAGCAGTGAACCAGACGGGCGCTACGAGCAGTACTTC
CASSEPDGRYEQYF